This TCR beta chain was observed in a study of blood T cell repertoires in COVID-19. In the study overall: PBMCs, B-cell-depleted T cells, or T cells were the source of the cDNA or gDNA that made up the material.

A word on this clone: Other DNA sequences in this sample translate to the same CDR3.

The J segment lost 8 bases and the V segment lost 7 bases, leaving 8 bases of the junction unmatched. The CDR3 has 13 residues. Germline V lookup: CDR1 MNHEY, CDR2 SVGAGI. Profiled with immunoSEQ multiplex PCR; TCRdb holds only in-frame clones, not every one. The sample yields tens of thousands of clones, roughly 81% seen once. This chain links TRBV6-5 with TRBJ1-2; 9 nucleotides agree with TRBD1. Sequenced: peripheral blood. The TCR originated in a man aged 80 or over with acute or convalescent COVID-19. This CDR3 reads CASNRGQGNGYTF. CDR3 nucleotides: TGTGCCAGCAACAGGGGACAGGGTAACGGCTACACCTTC.